The TCR beta chain described here comes from a study of OX40 agonist ivuxolimab in advanced cancers. The CDR3 has 17 residues. The V and J ends lost 6 bases and 5 bases, in that order; junction bases with no gene match: 11. The germline gives CDR1 SEHNR, CDR2 FQNEAQ (reference sequence). Clones were read by immunoSEQ multiplex PCR, and TCRdb kept only the in-frame ones, dropping some. The sample records around 50,000 clones, about 88% being singletons. The clonotype comes from an adult with an advanced solid tumor such as melanoma, head and neck, liver or kidney cancer. The gene calls are TRBV7-9 and TRBJ2-1, with 12 bases lining up with TRBD1. The sequencing here drew on CD4+ or CD8+ T cells sorted from blood, taken in a trial of the OX40 agonist ivuxolimab. The CDR3 region is CASRGSWGQGANNEQFF. In DNA, the CDR3 is TGTGCCAGCAGGGGGAGTTGGGGACAGGGGGCCAACAATGAGCAGTTCTTC.